What follows describes a single T cell receptor beta chain. These data belong to a study of blood T cell repertoires in COVID-19. Study summary: The samples span acute and convalescent COVID-19 from the United States, Italy and Spain. T cells, B-cell-depleted T cells, or PBMCs provided the cDNA or gDNA that served as material.

Measured with immunoSEQ multiplex PCR; TCRdb has only the in-frame clones, and not every one. The table has 130,000 to 150,000 clones, 81% seen once. This sequence originates from a human donor with acute or convalescent COVID-19. The donor label of this sample is uncertain. Sequencing was performed on peripheral blood.

As DNA, the CDR3 is TGTGCCAGCAGCGTGACCGGGTCCGTGTTGGATGGCTACACCTTC. Translating gives CASSVTGSVLDGYTF. The chain recombines TRBV5-4 with TRBJ1-2; the D is unclear. This CDR3 spans 15 amino acids. Germline V lookup: CDR1 SGHNT, CDR2 YYREEE (reference sequence). V lost 4 bases to trimming and J lost 6 bases, with 19 bases between them. Drawing the rest from reference TRBV5-4 and TRBJ1-2, the complete variable domain is ETGVTQSPTHLIKTRGQQVTLRCSSQSGHNTVSWYQQALGQGPQFIFQYYREEENGRGNFPPRFSGLQFPNYSSELNVNALELDDSALYLCASSVTGSVLDGYTFGSGTRLTVV.